These T cell receptor beta chains were read from a single sample in a study of blood T cells in healthy people across ages. MiXCR, run by TCRdb on the 5' RACE reads, gives a single entry per CDR3 protein. The sample includes approximately 1.5 million distinct CDR3 sequences, roughly two fifths of them seen just once. Source material: blood. The receptors were gathered from a woman between 18 and 29 years old in good health. CDR3s include the opening cysteine and the closing phenylalanine or tryptophan. The order of the fields is CDR3 length, D gene, J gene, clone size, V gene, CDR3 protein, CDR3 DNA. D genes are given only for firm matches. Expanded clones are given a class, and other clones once, few, many or no size at all.

cdr3_length: 15; d_call: -; j_call: TRBJ2-1; clone_size: -; v_call: TRBV7-9; cdr3_aa: CASSLVGASPNEQFF; cdr3_nt: TGTGCCAGCAGCTTAGTCGGAGCATCCCCCAATGAGCAGTTCTTC
cdr3_length: 15; d_call: TRBD2; j_call: TRBJ2-1; clone_size: -; v_call: TRBV20-1; cdr3_aa: CSAGLAGEGYNEQFF; cdr3_nt: TGCAGTGCTGGACTAGCGGGAGAGGGCTACAATGAGCAGTTCTTC
cdr3_length: 18; d_call: TRBD1; j_call: TRBJ1-2; clone_size: -; v_call: TRBV25-1; cdr3_aa: CASSDFGLRTGGVYGYTF; cdr3_nt: TGTGCCAGCAGTGACTTTGGATTACGGACAGGGGGTGTCTATGGCTACACCTTC
cdr3_length: 13; d_call: TRBD2; j_call: TRBJ2-7; clone_size: few; v_call: TRBV29-1; cdr3_aa: CSAQTSIGNEQYF; cdr3_nt: TGCAGCGCTCAGACTAGCATTGGGAATGAGCAGTACTTC
cdr3_length: 16; d_call: TRBD2; j_call: TRBJ2-1; clone_size: -; v_call: TRBV6-5; cdr3_aa: CASSYSWSGGLNEQFF; cdr3_nt: TGTGCCAGCAGTTACTCGTGGAGCGGGGGCTTAAATGAGCAGTTCTTC
cdr3_length: 15; d_call: -; j_call: TRBJ2-1; clone_size: few; v_call: TRBV24-1; cdr3_aa: CATSDWASYGNEQFF; cdr3_nt: TGTGCCACCAGTGATTGGGCGTCCTACGGCAATGAGCAGTTCTTC
cdr3_length: 10; d_call: -; j_call: TRBJ1-3; clone_size: -; v_call: TRBV12-3/TRBV12-4; cdr3_aa: CASGRDTIYF; cdr3_nt: TGTGCCAGCGGTAGAGACACCATATATTTT
cdr3_length: 15; d_call: -; j_call: TRBJ1-2; clone_size: -; v_call: TRBV12-5; cdr3_aa: CASGRPLGDYYGYTF; cdr3_nt: TGTGCTAGTGGACGACCATTGGGTGATTACTATGGCTACACCTTC
cdr3_length: 15; d_call: -; j_call: TRBJ2-3; clone_size: -; v_call: TRBV20-1; cdr3_aa: CSATSSQRGTDTQYF; cdr3_nt: TGCAGTGCTACCTCCTCACAGCGGGGCACAGATACGCAGTATTTT
cdr3_length: 14; d_call: -; j_call: TRBJ1-2; clone_size: -; v_call: TRBV5-4; cdr3_aa: CASSFEKSLYGYTF; cdr3_nt: TGTGCCAGCAGCTTTGAGAAGTCCCTCTATGGCTACACCTTC
cdr3_length: 14; d_call: -; j_call: TRBJ2-3; clone_size: -; v_call: TRBV2; cdr3_aa: CASSDLATTETQYF; cdr3_nt: TGTGCCAGCAGTGATCTAGCTACCACAGAGACGCAGTATTTT
cdr3_length: 14; d_call: TRBD1; j_call: TRBJ1-2; clone_size: -; v_call: TRBV7-9; cdr3_aa: CASSFAGQGDGYTF; cdr3_nt: TGTGCCAGCAGCTTTGCCGGACAGGGCGATGGCTACACCTTC
cdr3_length: 16; d_call: -; j_call: TRBJ2-5; clone_size: -; v_call: TRBV11-2; cdr3_aa: CASSWSSGGGKETQYF; cdr3_nt: TGTGCCAGCAGCTGGTCTTCAGGGGGGGGTAAAGAGACCCAGTACTTC
cdr3_length: 13; d_call: -; j_call: TRBJ1-1; clone_size: -; v_call: TRBV29-1; cdr3_aa: CSVEKGQNTEAFF; cdr3_nt: TGCAGCGTTGAGAAGGGGCAAAACACTGAAGCTTTCTTT
cdr3_length: 15; d_call: -; j_call: TRBJ2-4; clone_size: few; v_call: TRBV25-1; cdr3_aa: CATRQRTLAKNIQYF; cdr3_nt: TGTGCCACCCGGCAGCGGACCCTAGCCAAAAACATTCAGTACTTC
cdr3_length: 13; d_call: -; j_call: TRBJ2-7; clone_size: few; v_call: TRBV5-1; cdr3_aa: CASSGERVGEQYF; cdr3_nt: TGCGCCAGCAGTGGCGAAAGAGTTGGCGAGCAGTACTTC
cdr3_length: 15; d_call: -; j_call: TRBJ1-1; clone_size: -; v_call: TRBV6-5; cdr3_aa: CASTYTPGAMTEAFF; cdr3_nt: TGTGCCAGCACCTACACCCCAGGGGCGATGACTGAAGCTTTCTTT
cdr3_length: 16; d_call: TRBD1; j_call: TRBJ2-2; clone_size: -; v_call: TRBV12-3/TRBV12-4; cdr3_aa: CASTSTGTGVRGELFF; cdr3_nt: TGTGCCAGCACCTCGACCGGGACAGGGGTGAGAGGGGAGCTGTTTTTT
cdr3_length: 13; d_call: -; j_call: TRBJ2-3; clone_size: -; v_call: TRBV20-1; cdr3_aa: CSARDQEPDTQYF; cdr3_nt: TGCAGTGCTAGAGATCAGGAACCAGATACGCAGTATTTT
cdr3_length: 15; d_call: -; j_call: TRBJ2-1; clone_size: -; v_call: TRBV7-2; cdr3_aa: CASSLIGGVGNEQFF; cdr3_nt: TGTGCCAGCAGCTTAATTGGGGGAGTGGGGAATGAGCAGTTCTTC
cdr3_length: 11; d_call: -; j_call: TRBJ2-5; clone_size: -; v_call: TRBV6-1; cdr3_aa: CASSAITTQYF; cdr3_nt: TGTGCCAGCAGTGCTATAACGACCCAGTACTTC
cdr3_length: 13; d_call: -; j_call: TRBJ2-7; clone_size: -; v_call: TRBV28; cdr3_aa: CASRIGQAYEQYF; cdr3_nt: TGTGCCAGCAGGATAGGGCAGGCATACGAGCAGTACTTC
cdr3_length: 16; d_call: -; j_call: TRBJ2-1; clone_size: -; v_call: TRBV4-1; cdr3_aa: CASSQGQGFLGGEQFF; cdr3_nt: TGCGCCAGCAGCCAAGGCCAGGGGTTTCTGGGCGGTGAGCAGTTCTTC
cdr3_length: 15; d_call: -; j_call: TRBJ2-7; clone_size: few; v_call: TRBV4-3; cdr3_aa: CASSQGFARSYEQYF; cdr3_nt: TGCGCCAGCAGCCAAGGCTTCGCACGGAGCTACGAGCAGTACTTC
cdr3_length: 21; d_call: TRBD2; j_call: TRBJ2-1; clone_size: -; v_call: TRBV7-9; cdr3_aa: CASSLALRGLAGPKIYNEQFF; cdr3_nt: TGTGCCAGCAGCTTAGCGCTGCGGGGACTAGCGGGACCTAAAATATACAATGAGCAGTTCTTC
cdr3_length: 12; d_call: TRBD1; j_call: TRBJ1-2; clone_size: few; v_call: TRBV6-6; cdr3_aa: CASTRDSYGYTF; cdr3_nt: TGTGCCAGCACCAGGGACAGCTATGGCTACACCTTC
cdr3_length: 14; d_call: -; j_call: TRBJ2-4; clone_size: -; v_call: TRBV27; cdr3_aa: CASKLPGPKNIQYF; cdr3_nt: TGTGCCAGCAAACTCCCGGGGCCTAAAAACATTCAGTACTTC
cdr3_length: 14; d_call: TRBD1; j_call: TRBJ1-2; clone_size: -; v_call: TRBV6-5; cdr3_aa: CASSYAGQGSGYTF; cdr3_nt: TGTGCCAGCAGTTACGCCGGACAGGGATCGGGCTACACCTTC
cdr3_length: 16; d_call: TRBD2; j_call: TRBJ2-1; clone_size: few; v_call: TRBV11-2; cdr3_aa: CASSEAGLVGYNEQFF; cdr3_nt: TGTGCCAGCAGCGAGGCGGGACTAGTTGGATACAATGAGCAGTTCTTC
cdr3_length: 13; d_call: -; j_call: TRBJ2-5; clone_size: -; v_call: TRBV5-1; cdr3_aa: CASSLDGSETQYF; cdr3_nt: TGCGCCAGCAGCTTGGACGGTAGTGAGACCCAGTACTTC
cdr3_length: 12; d_call: -; j_call: TRBJ2-7; clone_size: -; v_call: TRBV6-1; cdr3_aa: CASQDFFYEQYF; cdr3_nt: TGTGCCAGCCAGGACTTTTTCTACGAGCAGTACTTC
cdr3_length: 14; d_call: TRBD1; j_call: TRBJ2-2; clone_size: -; v_call: TRBV20-1; cdr3_aa: CSALTGGNTGELFF; cdr3_nt: TGCAGTGCTCTGACAGGGGGGAACACCGGGGAGCTGTTTTTT
cdr3_length: 13; d_call: -; j_call: TRBJ1-5; clone_size: few; v_call: TRBV5-1; cdr3_aa: CASSLYGIPPQHF; cdr3_nt: TGCGCCAGCAGCTTGTATGGGATTCCGCCCCAGCATTTT
cdr3_length: 14; d_call: TRBD2; j_call: TRBJ2-7; clone_size: once; v_call: TRBV6-1; cdr3_aa: CASSGTRDYNEQYF; cdr3_nt: TGTGCCAGCAGTGGGACTAGAGATTACAATGAGCAGTACTTC
cdr3_length: 15; d_call: TRBD2; j_call: TRBJ2-3; clone_size: -; v_call: TRBV12-3/TRBV12-4; cdr3_aa: CASSRFSGSPDTQYF; cdr3_nt: TGTGCCAGCAGTCGATTTAGCGGGAGCCCAGATACGCAGTATTTT
cdr3_length: 15; d_call: TRBD2; j_call: TRBJ2-3; clone_size: few; v_call: TRBV7-9; cdr3_aa: CASSGTSASTDTQYF; cdr3_nt: TGTGCCAGCAGCGGGACTAGCGCTAGCACAGATACGCAGTATTTT
cdr3_length: 15; d_call: -; j_call: TRBJ2-1; clone_size: -; v_call: TRBV5-1; cdr3_aa: CASSLVVRGYNEQFF; cdr3_nt: TGCGCCAGCAGCTTGGTAGTCAGGGGCTACAATGAGCAGTTCTTC
cdr3_length: 13; d_call: -; j_call: TRBJ2-2; clone_size: -; v_call: TRBV7-3; cdr3_aa: CASSPAGSGELFF; cdr3_nt: TGTGCCAGCAGCCCAGCCGGTTCCGGGGAGCTGTTTTTT
cdr3_length: 12; d_call: -; j_call: TRBJ2-3; clone_size: once; v_call: TRBV29-1; cdr3_aa: CSASLATDTQYF; cdr3_nt: TGCAGCGCCTCGTTAGCCACAGATACGCAGTATTTT
cdr3_length: 15; d_call: TRBD1; j_call: TRBJ1-5; clone_size: -; v_call: TRBV19; cdr3_aa: CASSIGTDSNQPQHF; cdr3_nt: TGTGCCAGTAGTATCGGGACAGATAGCAATCAGCCCCAGCATTTT
cdr3_length: 16; d_call: TRBD1; j_call: TRBJ1-1; clone_size: few; v_call: TRBV10-3; cdr3_aa: CAISESEGGLGTEAFF; cdr3_nt: TGTGCCATCAGTGAGTCGGAAGGGGGCCTGGGCACTGAAGCTTTCTTT
cdr3_length: 13; d_call: -; j_call: TRBJ2-2; clone_size: -; v_call: TRBV4-3; cdr3_aa: CASSQRGTGELFF; cdr3_nt: TGCGCCAGCAGCCAAAGGGGCACCGGGGAGCTGTTTTTT
cdr3_length: 15; d_call: -; j_call: TRBJ2-5; clone_size: -; v_call: TRBV3-1; cdr3_aa: CASSQGAIDDNEQYF; cdr3_nt: TGTGCCAGCAGCCAAGGAGCCATCGATGACAATGAGCAGTACTTC
cdr3_length: 15; d_call: -; j_call: TRBJ2-7; clone_size: -; v_call: TRBV18; cdr3_aa: CASSATVATTYEQYF; cdr3_nt: TGTGCCAGCTCGGCCACAGTCGCCACCACCTACGAGCAGTACTTC
cdr3_length: 13; d_call: TRBD1; j_call: TRBJ1-2; clone_size: -; v_call: TRBV6-1; cdr3_aa: CASSEAPGGGYTF; cdr3_nt: TGTGCCAGCAGTGAAGCGCCAGGGGGTGGCTACACCTTC
cdr3_length: 15; d_call: -; j_call: TRBJ2-3; clone_size: -; v_call: TRBV20-1; cdr3_aa: CSADTLAPNVGTQYF; cdr3_nt: TGCAGTGCTGATACTCTAGCGCCTAATGTGGGTACGCAGTATTTT
cdr3_length: 16; d_call: -; j_call: TRBJ2-3; clone_size: few; v_call: TRBV4-3; cdr3_aa: CASSQDGPGGTDTQYF; cdr3_nt: TGCGCCAGCAGCCAAGATGGCCCAGGGGGCACAGATACGCAGTATTTT
cdr3_length: 16; d_call: -; j_call: TRBJ1-1; clone_size: -; v_call: TRBV4-1; cdr3_aa: CASSRSRASGNTEAFF; cdr3_nt: TGCGCCAGCAGCCGTAGCCGGGCCTCGGGGAACACTGAAGCTTTCTTT
cdr3_length: 13; d_call: -; j_call: TRBJ2-1; clone_size: few; v_call: TRBV7-2; cdr3_aa: CASSLMEFNEQFF; cdr3_nt: TGTGCCAGCAGCTTAATGGAATTCAATGAGCAGTTCTTC
cdr3_length: 14; d_call: TRBD2; j_call: TRBJ2-1; clone_size: few; v_call: TRBV20-1; cdr3_aa: CSARGSGLHNEQFF; cdr3_nt: TGCAGTGCTAGAGGATCGGGACTACACAATGAGCAGTTCTTC
cdr3_length: 17; d_call: -; j_call: TRBJ1-6; clone_size: once; v_call: TRBV11-2; cdr3_aa: CASSPWTGTFYNSPLHF; cdr3_nt: TGTGCCAGCAGCCCTTGGACGGGGACCTTCTATAATTCACCCCTCCACTTT
cdr3_length: 16; d_call: TRBD2; j_call: TRBJ2-3; clone_size: -; v_call: TRBV7-8; cdr3_aa: CASSPSGIPLTDTQYF; cdr3_nt: TGTGCCAGCAGCCCGAGCGGGATACCCCTCACAGATACGCAGTATTTT
cdr3_length: 14; d_call: -; j_call: TRBJ2-5; clone_size: few; v_call: TRBV20-1; cdr3_aa: CSAPNGGPQETQYF; cdr3_nt: TGCAGTGCCCCAAATGGGGGCCCACAAGAGACCCAGTACTTC
cdr3_length: 14; d_call: TRBD1; j_call: TRBJ2-5; clone_size: few; v_call: TRBV20-1; cdr3_aa: CSANEDRGQETQYF; cdr3_nt: TGCAGTGCCAATGAGGACAGGGGTCAAGAGACCCAGTACTTC
cdr3_length: 15; d_call: -; j_call: TRBJ1-6; clone_size: -; v_call: TRBV7-2; cdr3_aa: CASSLMGAGNSPLHF; cdr3_nt: TGTGCCAGCAGCTTAATGGGGGCCGGAAATTCACCCCTCCACTTT
cdr3_length: 16; d_call: TRBD1; j_call: TRBJ1-1; clone_size: -; v_call: TRBV7-8; cdr3_aa: CASSFGIQGGRTEAFF; cdr3_nt: TGTGCCAGCAGCTTTGGTATACAGGGGGGCCGAACTGAAGCTTTCTTT
cdr3_length: 13; d_call: -; j_call: TRBJ2-7; clone_size: few; v_call: TRBV4-1; cdr3_aa: CASSQESSYEQYF; cdr3_nt: TGCGCCAGCAGCCAAGAATCGAGCTACGAGCAGTACTTC
cdr3_length: 16; d_call: TRBD2; j_call: TRBJ2-1; clone_size: -; v_call: TRBV20-1; cdr3_aa: CSARPTSGRAYNEQFF; cdr3_nt: TGCAGTGCTAGACCAACTAGCGGGAGGGCTTACAATGAGCAGTTCTTC
cdr3_length: 16; d_call: TRBD1; j_call: TRBJ1-6; clone_size: -; v_call: TRBV6-5; cdr3_aa: CASSWGQGRYNSPLHF; cdr3_nt: TGTGCCAGCAGTTGGGGACAGGGGCGGTATAATTCACCCCTCCACTTT